One sample yielded the 30 T cell receptor beta chains listed below, sequenced in a study of T cells in women clearing cervical HPV infection. Libraries were prepared by immunoSEQ multiplex PCR; TCRdb keeps only in-frame clonotypes and omits some of them. The table lists 20,000 to 30,000 clones. The specimen was blood buffy coat. These receptors originate from a woman aged 18 to 75 with a cervical HPV16 infection that either progressed to CIN3+ or cleared (not recorded which).

About this clone: The CDR3 is cut off 3 residues early in the read; its end comes from the germline J gene. The chain recombines TRBV20-1 with TRBJ2-5; 7 nucleotides agree with TRBD1. This CDR3 region has 14 residues. J was trimmed by 1 base and V by 4 bases; bases with no gene match: 6. Germline values: CDR1 DFQATT, CDR2 SNEGSKA (reference sequence). The DNA read from the CDR3 is TGCAGTGCTAAATTTTCAGGGGGCCAAGAGACC. Its translation is CSAKFSGGQET. The complete CDR3 reads CSAKFSGGQETQYF.

A note on this clone: A junction end diverges from the germline sequence, so it may reflect a read error. The read gets to within 3 residues of the CDR3 end, and the germline J gene fills in the rest. The chain has TRBV11-3 and TRBJ2-3, with TRBD2 matching over 8 bases. The CDR3 is made up of 15 amino acids. Germline lookup yields CDR1 SGHNT and CDR2 YENEEA. CDR3 sequence reads: CASSQNGLASETQYF. The CDR3 DNA, read in part, is TGTGCCAGCAGCCAGAACGGACTAGCTTCAGAGACG.

About this clone: The read ends 3 residues before the CDR3 terminus; that terminus is restored from the germline J gene. The V call is TRBV19, the J call TRBJ1-4; D possibly corresponds to TRBD1 (5 bases). Trimming removed 6 bases at V and 0 bases at J, with 14 bases between. Germline V gives CDR1 LNHDA, CDR2 SQIVND (reference sequence). The CDR3 has 16 amino acids. The CDR3 is CASSPLRAATNEKLFF. The sequenced CDR3 bases are TGTGCCAGTAGCCCACTCAGGGCAGCAACTAATGAAAAA.

Concerning this clone itself: The CDR3 extends 3 residues past the end of the read, so its final part is completed from the germline J gene. The rearrangement joins TRBV7-8 to TRBJ2-7; TRBD2 agrees at 12 bases. Germline CDR1 reads SGHVS; CDR2 reads FQNEAQ. With V trimmed by 7 bases and J by 3 bases, 7 bases remained unmatched. This CDR3 comprises 15 residues. The CDR3 spells CASTGLAGPIYEQYF. CDR3 DNA (partial): TGTGCCAGCACCGGACTAGCGGGACCAATCTACGAG.

About this clone: A junction boundary mismatches the germline segment, possibly from a read error. The CDR3 goes on 3 residues after the read ends, and that part is filled in from the germline J gene. This chain joins TRBV29-1 and TRBJ2-3; maybe TRBD1 (6 bases). CDR3 size: 13 residues. Germline values: CDR1 SQVTM, CDR2 ANQGSEA. CDR3 DNA (partial): TGCAGCGGCCAAAAAACAGGGCCAGAGACG. Translated: CSGQKTGPET. The full CDR3 sequence reads CSGQKTGPETQYF.

For this clone: Coverage ceases 3 residues before the CDR3 finishes, and the germline J gene fills in the end. The chain recombines TRBV11-2 with TRBJ1-1; 7 nucleotides line up with TRBD1. Germline V gene lookup returns CDR1 SGHAT and CDR2 FQNNGV. CDR3 size: 14 residues. CDR3 in amino acids: CASSLVTGLTKAFF. Partial CDR3 DNA: TGTGCCAGCAGCTTAGTGACAGGGCTGACGAAA.

A remark on this clone: Read sequence stops 3 residues before the CDR3 end, and the germline J gene provides the missing end. The chain is built from TRBV9 and TRBJ2-7; possibly TRBD1 or TRBD2 for D (5 bases each). CDR3 size: 14 residues. Looked up from germline, CDR1 is SGDLS and CDR2 is YYNGEE. V was shortened by 0 bases and J by 6 bases, with 13 bases between the two germline ends. The CDR3 bases that were read are TGTGCCAGCAGCGTAGTTGAGGGGATTTCCGAG. Amino acid sequence: CASSVVEGISE. From start to end, the CDR3 is CASSVVEGISEQYF.

A remark on this clone: Read sequence stops 3 residues before the CDR3 end, and the germline J gene provides the missing end. The chain is built from TRBV4-1 and TRBJ2-7, with a tentative D call TRBD2 (6 bases). With 1 base removed from V and 4 bases from J, the gap between germline ends came to 17 bases. Germline V gives CDR1 MGHRA, CDR2 YSYEKL. This CDR3 is built from 16 residues. The sequenced CDR3 bases are TGCGCCAGCAGCCAAGTAGGAGGGTCCAACACATACGAG. Translating it yields CASSQVGGSNTYE. The entire CDR3 reads CASSQVGGSNTYEQYF.

On this clone: The CDR3 extends 3 residues past the end of the read, so its final part is completed from the germline J gene. The rearrangement joins TRBV9 to TRBJ2-5; the D is unclear. CDR1 SGDLS and CDR2 YYNGEE come from the germline V gene. This CDR3 contains 15 residues. V lost 4 bases, J lost 4 bases, and 17 bases lay in between. The CDR3 bases that were read are TGTGCCAGCAGCTTTCGACTTGGAGACGCAGAGACC. As protein: CASSFRLGDAET. In full, the CDR3 reads CASSFRLGDAETQYF.

The CDR3 reads CASSAWDRTDTQYF. CDR3 DNA, as far as it was read: TGTGCCAGCAGCGCCTGGGACAGAACAGATACG. This chain connects TRBV7-9 to TRBJ2-3, with 7 bases matching TRBD1. Coverage ceases 3 residues before the CDR3 finishes, and the germline J gene fills in the end. The germline V gene encodes CDR1 SEHNR and CDR2 FQNEAQ (reference sequence). Trimming removed 5 bases from V and 3 bases from J; junction bases left unmatched: 5. The CDR3 totals 14 residues.

As regards this clone: Sequencing ends 3 residues short of the CDR3 end; the germline J gene provides the rest. The chain couples TRBV4-1 to TRBJ1-4; no definite D call. Looked up from germline, CDR1 is MGHRA and CDR2 is YSYEKL. The length of the CDR3 is 15 residues. The covered CDR3 bases are TGCGCCAGCAGCCAAGGGTTGGAGGGTATGCAGCAA. It translates to CASSQGLEGMQQ. The entire CDR3 reads CASSQGLEGMQQLFF.

With regard to this clone: Read data end 3 residues before the CDR3 end; the end is taken from the germline J gene. V usage is TRBV15 and J usage is TRBJ1-5; TRBD1 is a possible D gene (5 bases). Trimming left V 0 bases short and J 3 bases short, with 12 bases between. The CDR3 length is 16 residues. Germline CDR1 and CDR2: LNHNV and YYDKDF (reference sequence). The covered CDR3 bases are TGTGCCACCAGCAGAGATCTCGGCAGGGTCAATCAGCCC. The encoded protein is CATSRDLGRVNQP. The entire CDR3 sequence reads CATSRDLGRVNQPQHF.

In regard to this clone: The read ends 3 residues early relative to the CDR3; the germline J gene fills the gap. The J gene is TRBJ1-2, the V gene TRBV19; D perhaps matches TRBD1 (5 bases). The CDR3 has 13 residues. Germline V gene lookup returns CDR1 LNHDA and CDR2 SQIVND (reference sequence). Deletions cut 3 bases from V and 3 bases from J, with 8 bases between. The sequenced part of the CDR3 DNA is TGTGCCAGTAGTATGACCAGGGACTATGGC. Amino acids: CASSMTRDYG. The full CDR3 protein reads CASSMTRDYGYTF.

About this clone: The observed sequence ends 3 residues before the CDR3 terminus, with the missing tail filled in from the germline J gene. The chain is built from TRBV11-2 and TRBJ1-3; 7 bases fit TRBD1. This CDR3 is built from 14 residues. Looked up from germline, CDR1 is SGHAT and CDR2 is FQNNGV. Trimming at V came to 5 bases and at J to 3 bases, leaving 4 bases not matched to a gene. This chain's CDR3 is CASSRDRDGNTIYF. The covered CDR3 bases are TGTGCCAGCAGCCGAGACAGGGATGGAAACACC.

A remark on this clone: The read comes to an end 3 residues before the CDR3 does, leaving the germline J gene to fill in the end. The chain combines TRBV24-1 with TRBJ2-5; 12 nucleotides match TRBD1. Looked up from germline, CDR1 is KGHDR and CDR2 is SFDVKD. Trimming at V came to 4 bases and at J to 5 bases, leaving 7 bases not matched to a gene. The CDR3 totals 16 residues. The CDR3 sequence: CATSDGDRGQEETQYF. The sequenced part of the CDR3 DNA is TGTGCCACCAGTGACGGGGACAGGGGGCAGGAGGAGACC.

For this clone: The CDR3 goes on 3 residues after the read ends, and that part is filled in from the germline J gene. V is TRBV7-9 and J is TRBJ2-3, with 7 bases that match TRBD2. The germline CDR1 and CDR2 sequences are SEHNR and FQNEAQ (reference sequence). The CDR3 totals 14 residues. Trimming took 8 bases from V and 6 from J; bases not matched to a gene: 11. The sequenced CDR3 bases are TGTGCCAGCGGGCGGGAGCTATGGGAGGATACG. Translating it yields CASGRELWEDT. From start to end, the CDR3 is CASGRELWEDTQYF.

As to this clone: Sequencing ends 3 residues short of the CDR3 end; the germline J gene provides the rest. The chain is built from TRBV11-1 and TRBJ2-5, with TRBD2 matching over 13 bases. With V trimmed by 4 bases and J by 5 bases, 4 bases remained unmatched. The germline V gene encodes CDR1 SGHAT and CDR2 FQDESV (reference sequence). This CDR3 region has 15 residues. The CDR3 DNA, read in part, is TGTGCCAGCAGCTGGACTAGCGGGAGTGGGGAGACC. Residues: CASSWTSGSGET. The CDR3 in full is CASSWTSGSGETQYF.

Remarks on this clone: The read comes to an end 3 residues before the CDR3 does, leaving the germline J gene to fill in the end. The chain is built from TRBV10-3 and TRBJ1-2, with a weak D call TRBD1 (5 bases). The CDR3 covers 14 residues. The germline V gene encodes CDR1 ENHRY and CDR2 SYGVKD. The sequenced part of the CDR3 DNA is TGTGCCATCAGCCCTAGCGGGAGAGGGGAGACC. Encoded protein: CAISPSGRGET. The full-length CDR3 reads as CAISPSGRGETYTF.

Worth noting for this clone: The read ends 3 residues before the CDR3 terminus; that terminus is restored from the germline J gene. This chain connects TRBV11-2 to TRBJ2-1, with a weak D call TRBD1 (5 bases). Germline V gene sequence: CDR1 SGHAT, CDR2 FQNNGV. V lost 4 bases to trimming and J lost 4 bases, with 8 bases between them. The CDR3 runs to 13 residues. Here the CDR3 reads CASSSGQYNEQFF. CDR3 bases read: TGTGCCAGCAGCTCAGGGCAGTACAATGAG.

A remark on this clone: The sequence runs out 3 residues before the end of the CDR3; the remainder is reconstructed from the germline J gene. V gene TRBV20-1 combines with J gene TRBJ1-2; no firm D call. The CDR3 has 12 amino acids. Germline CDR1 DFQATT, CDR2 SNEGSKA (reference sequence). Partial CDR3 DNA: TGCAGTGCTAGAGATCCTCAGGAGGGC. It is translated as CSARDPQEG. The CDR3 as a whole reads CSARDPQEGYTF.

Remarks on this clone: The read falls 3 residues short of the CDR3 end, and the missing part is taken from the germline J gene. The V and J genes are TRBV2 and TRBJ2-7; 8 bases match TRBD2. The CDR3 sequence is 16 residues long. Losses at the gene ends were 6 bases for V and 3 bases for J; bases not matched to a gene: 13. CDR1 and CDR2 from the germline V gene are SNHLY and FYNNEI. The chain's CDR3 is CASSIISGGVNYEQYF. CDR3 DNA, as far as it was read: TGTGCCAGCAGCATAATCTCGGGGGGGGTCAACTACGAG.

Notes on this clone: The CDR3 end falls 3 residues outside the read, so it is completed with the germline J gene. The chain joins TRBV7-6 to TRBJ2-7, with 10 bases aligning to TRBD2. CDR1 and CDR2 from the germline V gene are SGHVS and FNYEAQ. This CDR3 contains 14 residues. J lost 3 bases, V lost 1 base, and 0 bases had no gene match. This chain's CDR3 is CASSLVAGGYEQYF. CDR3 DNA, as far as it was read: TGTGCCAGCAGCTTAGTAGCGGGGGGCTACGAG. Variable domain in full (rest from reference TRBV7-6 and TRBJ2-7): GAGVSQSPRYKVTKRGQDVALRCDPISGHVSLYWYRQALGQGPEFLTYFNYEAQQDKSGLPNDRFSAERPEGSISTLTIQRTEQRDSAMYRCASSLVAGGYEQYFGPGTRLTVT.

On this clone: The germline gene is not matched at one end of the junction; a read error may be the cause. With the read ending 3 residues before the CDR3 end, the germline J gene is used to fill in that end. The rearrangement uses TRBV7-7 and TRBJ2-7; 15 bases are shared with TRBD2. CDR1 and CDR2 from the germline V gene are SSHAT and FNYEAQ (reference sequence). There are 15 residues in the CDR3. CDR3 region: CASSPGLAGGNEQYF. CDR3 DNA (partial): TGTGCTAGCAGCCCGGGACTAGCGGGGGGTAACGAG.

On this clone itself: The read halts 3 residues ahead of the CDR3 end, with the missing end drawn from the germline J gene. The genes are TRBV4-1 and TRBJ2-4; TRBD1 is a possible D gene (6 bases). The CDR3 totals 15 residues. CDR1 and CDR2 from the germline V gene are MGHRA and YSYEKL. Trimming removed 2 bases at V and 2 bases at J, with 10 bases between. Incomplete CDR3 DNA: TGCGCCAGCAGCCAATTAGGGGGATCCAAAAACATT. Translating gives CASSQLGGSKNI. The entire CDR3 is CASSQLGGSKNIQYF.

On this clone: The CDR3 extends 3 residues past the end of the read, so its final part is completed from the germline J gene. V gene TRBV11-3 combines with J gene TRBJ1-6; maybe TRBD1 (5 bases). V dropped 3 bases and J dropped 8 bases, with 11 bases sitting between them. Per germline, CDR1 SGHNT and CDR2 YENEEA. This CDR3 spans 14 amino acids. This CDR3 is CASSLGGNHSPLHF. The sequenced CDR3 bases are TGTGCCAGCAGCTTGGGGGGTAACCATTCACCC.

On this clone: The CDR3 end is not reached by the read, which stops 3 residues before it; the germline J gene fills it in. The chain uses TRBV19 and TRBJ1-3, with D perhaps TRBD1 (5 bases). V was trimmed by 7 bases and J by 0 bases, leaving 19 bases between them. This CDR3 spans 17 amino acids. Germline values: CDR1 LNHDA, CDR2 SQIVND (reference sequence). CDR3 in amino acids: CASMESGTYHSGNTIYF. Partial CDR3 DNA: TGTGCCAGTATGGAATCCGGGACTTACCACTCTGGAAACACC.

As for this clone: The CDR3 end is not reached by the read, which stops 3 residues before it; the germline J gene fills it in. The chain carries TRBV30 and TRBJ2-4; TRBD2 agrees at 7 bases. There are 16 residues in the CDR3. The germline V gene has CDR1 GTSNPN and CDR2 SVGIG (reference sequence). V lost 1 base to trimming and J lost 6 bases; unmatched junction nucleotides: 12. The CDR3: CAWSGPERGELNIQYF. The CDR3 bases that were read are TGTGCCTGGAGTGGTCCGGAGCGGGGTGAACTAAACATT.

A word on this clone: The CDR3 extends 3 residues past the end of the read, so its final part is completed from the germline J gene. V is TRBV6-1 and J is TRBJ2-7, with D hard to call. Germline CDR1 MNHNS, CDR2 SASEGT. V gave up 1 base and J gave up 4 bases, with 5 bases separating them. The CDR3 extends over 12 amino acids. The covered CDR3 bases are TGTGCCAGCAGTGAAGTAGTGTACGAG. This sequence encodes CASSEVVYE. The whole CDR3 reads CASSEVVYEQYF.

About this clone itself: Read sequence stops 3 residues before the CDR3 end, and the germline J gene provides the missing end. The chain links TRBV2 to TRBJ2-3; a possible D gene is TRBD1 (6 bases). This CDR3 is built from 14 residues. Germline assignment: CDR1 SNHLY and CDR2 FYNNEI. The DNA read from the CDR3 is TGTGCCAGCAGTGCACAGGGCGGCAATCAGCCG. Its translation: CASSAQGGNQP. The full CDR3 reads CASSAQGGNQPQYF.

With respect to this clone: The read is 3 residues too short to cover the CDR3 end, so that end is filled in from the germline J gene. V is TRBV18 and J is TRBJ1-2; no clear D. Germline lookup yields CDR1 KGHSH and CDR2 LQKENI. This CDR3 is 12 amino acids long. The CDR3 reads CASSSSGIRYTF. CDR3 DNA, as far as it was read: TGTGCCAGCTCCTCATCGGGGATCCGC.